This T cell receptor beta chain was recorded in a study of T cell clonotyping in hematopoietic cell transplantation. Only in-frame clones appear in the TCRdb table, and some are missing; sequencing was by immunoSEQ multiplex PCR. The sample has more than 12,000 clones, over 85% seen once. On this clone: Its antigen is undetermined.

Study-level points and caveats: Broader posttransplant TCR repertoire diversity was predicted by graft donor and pretransplant recipient Inverse Simpson Index values.

The specimen was PBMCs, collected 30 days after allogeneic stem cell transplant. This receptor was identified in a male patient between 60 and 69 years old who had an allogeneic stem cell transplant from an unrelated donor, so the T cells may come from the graft donor. Some clones in this sample may be carry-over from other donors' samples.

The CDR3 spells CASSGRVLNTEAFF. The CDR3 DNA follows: TGTGCCAGTAGTGGCAGGGTTCTGAACACTGAAGCTTTCTTT. The chain is built from TRBV19 and TRBJ1-1; maybe TRBD1 (5 bases). V was pared by 5 bases and J by 0 bases, with 10 bases between. This CDR3 is 14 amino acids long. Germline V gene sequence: CDR1 LNHDA, CDR2 SQIVND (reference sequence).